This T cell receptor (beta chain) derives from a study of a mutant IDH1 vaccine in newly diagnosed glioma. V gave up 6 bases and J gave up 15 bases, with 21 bases separating them. The CDR3 extends over 13 amino acids. Germline loops: CDR1 MNHEY, CDR2 SVGAGI. The time point is: week 35, safety follow-up. With topical imiquimod, each dose of the vaccine consisted of 300 ug of mutant IDH1 20-mer peptide. Clones were sequenced by immunoSEQ multiplex PCR, and TCRdb holds only the in-frame ones, with some missing. The profile shows tens of thousands of clones, 78% of them singletons. On this clone: The target antigen is unknown.

The rearrangement links TRBV6-5 to TRBJ2-1; D might be TRBD2 (6 bases). The sequence was obtained from a woman in her thirties or forties with glioma. Material: PBMCs, obtained from a glioma patient whose treatment included an IDH1 peptide vaccine. CDR3 amino acids: CASSRTRGGKAFF. The DNA of the CDR3 is TGTGCCAGCAGCCGGACTCGTGGAGGGAAGGCGTTCTTC.